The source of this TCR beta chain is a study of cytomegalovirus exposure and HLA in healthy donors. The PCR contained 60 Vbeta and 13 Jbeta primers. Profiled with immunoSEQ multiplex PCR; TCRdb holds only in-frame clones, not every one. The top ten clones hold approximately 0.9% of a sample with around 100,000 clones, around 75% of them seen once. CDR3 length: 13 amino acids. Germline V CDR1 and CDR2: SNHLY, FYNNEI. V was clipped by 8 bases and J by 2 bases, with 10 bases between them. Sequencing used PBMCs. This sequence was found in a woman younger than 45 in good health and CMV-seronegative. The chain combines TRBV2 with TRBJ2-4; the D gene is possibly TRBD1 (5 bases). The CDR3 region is CASLGLTKNIQYF. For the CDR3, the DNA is TGTGCCAGCTTGGGGCTAACCAAAAACATTCAGTACTTC.